This entry lists 19 T cell receptor beta chains sequenced from one sample in a study of cytomegalovirus exposure and HLA in healthy donors. Use of 60 Vbeta and 13 Jbeta primers characterized the PCR. Sequenced by immunoSEQ multiplex PCR; TCRdb stores in-frame clones only, minus some. The table shows 130,000 to 150,000 clones, with 70% to 80% occurring only once. Material for sequencing was PBMCs. Receptors originate from a male donor in good health and CMV-seronegative.

This chain links TRBV5-1 with TRBJ2-7, with D possibly being TRBD2 (6 bases). The CDR3 totals 12 residues. The germline V and J ends were trimmed by 3 bases and 3 bases, with 7 bases remaining between them. CDR1 SGHRS and CDR2 YFSETQ come from the germline V gene. CDR3: CASSSGDYEQYF. The CDR3 coding sequence is TGCGCCAGCAGCTCGGGGGACTACGAGCAGTACTTC.

J is TRBJ1-1 and V is TRBV4-1, with 8 bases lining up with TRBD1. J gave up 6 bases and V 4 bases, and 7 bases lay outside the gene matches. In germline, CDR1 is MGHRA, CDR2 YSYEKL. The CDR3 runs to 14 residues. The CDR3 DNA sequence: TGCGCCAGCAGCCCCCGGGACAGGCACCCTGAAGCTTTCTTT. Translating gives CASSPRDRHPEAFF.

V is TRBV10-3 and J is TRBJ2-7, with 10 bases identical to TRBD1. CDR1 and CDR2 from the germline V gene are ENHRY and SYGVKD. Germline trimming cut 0 bases from V and 1 base from J; bases unmatched to any gene: 6. CDR3 length: 17 residues. The DNA of the CDR3 is TGTGCCATCAGTGAGTCGGAACCGGGACAGGGGTCCTACGAGCAGTACTTC. It yields the protein CAISESEPGQGSYEQYF.

The V gene is TRBV6-1, the J gene TRBJ1-5, with D possibly matching TRBD1 (5 bases). The CDR3 consists of 13 residues. With 4 bases removed from V and 3 bases from J, the gap between germline ends came to 7 bases. CDR1 and CDR2 (germline): MNHNS, SASEGT. DNA for the CDR3: TGTGCCAGCAGTGGACAGAACAATCAGCCCCAGCATTTT. The encoded protein is CASSGQNNQPQHF.

The V call is TRBV15, the J call TRBJ2-6; 8 bases fit TRBD1. Germline loops: CDR1 LNHNV, CDR2 YYDKDF (reference sequence). The CDR3 spans 16 residues. The J segment lost 0 bases and the V segment lost 8 bases, leaving 6 bases of the junction unmatched. The CDR3 bases are TGTGCCACCCGCCCGGACAGGGACTCTGGGGCCAACGTCCTGACTTTC. Amino acids: CATRPDRDSGANVLTF.

The V and J genes are TRBV27 and TRBJ1-2, with a possible D match to TRBD1 (5 bases). Trimming left V 0 bases short and J 7 bases short, with 15 bases between. This CDR3 contains 15 residues. CDR1 and CDR2 (germline): MNHEY, SMNVEV (reference sequence). The CDR3 DNA follows: TGTGCCAGCAGTTTATCGGGGACTGGACGAGGTGGCTACACCTTC. Translated: CASSLSGTGRGGYTF.

The chain uses TRBV9 and TRBJ2-3, with TRBD1 matching over 9 bases. V lost 7 bases to trimming and J lost 2 bases; unmatched junction nucleotides: 5. Germline assignment: CDR1 SGDLS and CDR2 YYNGEE. The CDR3 runs to 14 residues. CDR3 coding DNA: TGTGCCAGCGGGACAGGGATGTTCACAGATACGCAGTATTTT. It yields the protein CASGTGMFTDTQYF.

The chain uses TRBV29-1 and TRBJ2-3; 11 bases are a match to TRBD2. The CDR3 contains 19 residues. V lost 2 bases to trimming and J lost 3 bases; unmatched junction nucleotides: 16. CDR1 is SQVTM and CDR2 is ANQGSEA in the germline V gene. The CDR3 sequence: CSVERGIAGGLFKTDTQYF. The CDR3, as DNA: TGCAGCGTTGAAAGGGGGATAGCGGGGGGGCTATTTAAAACAGATACGCAGTATTTT.

This clone was counted a single time. This chain uses TRBV7-6 with TRBJ1-6; TRBD1 matches at 7 bases. After removal of 3 bases from V and 10 bases from J, the junction contained 9 bases not matched to a gene. Germline CDR1 reads SGHVS; CDR2 reads FNYEAQ. The CDR3 covers 15 residues. DNA for the CDR3: TGTGCCAGCAGCTTGGGGTCCGGGACAGCCTCACCCCTCCACTTT. Translated, it gives CASSLGSGTASPLHF.

The rearrangement joins TRBV10-3 to TRBJ1-2, with a tentative D call TRBD1 (6 bases). CDR1 is ENHRY and CDR2 is SYGVKD in the germline V gene. Trimming cost V 0 bases and J 4 bases, with 15 bases left between them. The CDR3 sequence is 16 residues long. For the CDR3, the DNA is TGTGCCATCAGTGAGTCGAGAGCAGGGGAGACCTATGGCTACACCTTC. Protein: CAISESRAGETYGYTF.

The gene calls are TRBV11-2 and TRBJ1-1; D not certain. The germline CDR1 and CDR2 sequences are SGHAT and FQNNGV. The V end lost 4 bases, the J end lost 7 bases, and 13 bases lay between the germline ends. The CDR3 loop spans 13 amino acids. As DNA, the CDR3 is TGTGCCAGCAGCTCAGACACCACGAGTGAAGCTTTCTTT. Its protein is CASSSDTTSEAFF.

This clone was seen a few times. The chain couples TRBV27 to TRBJ2-4; D may be TRBD2 (5 bases). V lost 6 bases and J lost 7, with 16 bases in between. Germline V gene sequence: CDR1 MNHEY, CDR2 SMNVEV (reference sequence). The CDR3 loop spans 14 amino acids. The DNA of the CDR3 is TGTGCCAGCAGCAGTGGCGGGTTTGGGAACATTCAGTACTTC. As protein: CASSSGGFGNIQYF.

The chain is built from TRBV7-9 and TRBJ1-1; TRBD1 aligns across 9 bases. Trimming cost V 8 bases and J 13 bases; bases outside gene matches: 5. CDR3 size: 10 residues. Germline lookup yields CDR1 SEHNR and CDR2 FQNEAQ (reference sequence). The CDR3 loop is CASGTGLVFF. CDR3 DNA: TGTGCCAGCGGGACAGGGTTGGTTTTCTTT.

This clone was seen only a few times. The J gene is TRBJ1-4, the V gene TRBV7-6, with D possibly TRBD1 on 6 matching bases. Trimming took 5 bases from V and 3 from J, leaving 13 bases between them. Germline values: CDR1 SGHVS, CDR2 FNYEAQ. CDR3 length: 15 amino acids. The CDR3 is CASSPLTGPNEKLFF. CDR3 DNA: TGTGCCAGCAGCCCCTTGACAGGCCCTAATGAAAAACTGTTTTTT. Full variable domain (missing parts from reference TRBV7-6 and TRBJ1-4): GAGVSQSPRYKVTKRGQDVALRCDPISGHVSLYWYRQALGQGPEFLTYFNYEAQQDKSGLPNDRFSAERPEGSISTLTIQRTEQRDSAMYRCASSPLTGPNEKLFFGSGTQLSVL.

The chain links TRBV19 to TRBJ2-2, with D possibly being TRBD1 (5 bases). The V and J ends lost 5 bases and 4 bases respectively, with 20 bases between them. Germline V CDR1 and CDR2: LNHDA, SQIVND (reference sequence). The CDR3 sequence is 17 residues long. The chain's CDR3 is CASSWFQGVGGTGELFF. The CDR3, as DNA: TGTGCCAGTAGTTGGTTTCAAGGGGTTGGCGGCACCGGGGAGCTGTTTTTT.

J is TRBJ1-1 and V is TRBV7-8, with 8 bases matching TRBD1. Germline V lookup: CDR1 SGHVS, CDR2 FQNEAQ. With 2 bases clipped from V and 1 base from J, the junction kept 12 bases outside the gene matches. This CDR3 has 18 amino acids. The CDR3, as DNA: TGTGCCAGCAGCTTAACGTGGATGGGGACAGGCGCGAACACTGAAGCTTTCTTT. Its protein product is CASSLTWMGTGANTEAFF. The complete variable domain, with remaining parts taken from reference TRBV7-8 and TRBJ1-1, reads GAGVSQSPRYKVAKRGQDVALRCDPISGHVSLFWYQQALGQGPEFLTYFQNEAQLDKSGLPSDRFFAERPEGSVSTLKIQRTQQEDSAVYLCASSLTWMGTGANTEAFFGQGTRLTVV.

This clone showed up just a few times. V and J are TRBV11-2 and TRBJ2-1, with D unresolved. CDR1 and CDR2 (germline): SGHAT, FQNNGV. V was shortened by 6 bases and J by 10 bases, with 13 bases between the two germline ends. The CDR3 runs 12 residues. The CDR3 loop reads CASSDPYGEQFF. The CDR3 DNA is TGTGCCAGCAGTGACCCATACGGGGAGCAGTTCTTC.

The J gene is TRBJ2-3, the V gene TRBV5-1; unclear D gene. The CDR3 is made up of 15 amino acids. Looked up from germline, CDR1 is SGHRS and CDR2 is YFSETQ. V was cut by 4 bases and J by 2 bases, with 14 bases left in between. The CDR3 sequence: CASSDTPYTTDTQYF. In DNA form, the CDR3 reads TGCGCCAGCAGCGACACACCCTACACCACAGATACGCAGTATTTT.

This clone came up a few times. The chain carries TRBV18 and TRBJ1-1; D is unclear. Germline V gives CDR1 KGHSH, CDR2 LQKENI. This CDR3 comprises 13 residues. With 6 bases removed from V and 4 bases from J, the gap between germline ends came to 12 bases. The CDR3 region has the DNA TGTGCCAGCTCCTTATTGGAGGGCACTGAAGCTTTCTTT. Its translation is CASSLLEGTEAFF.